This entry lists 15 T cell receptor beta chains sequenced from one sample in a study of CD8 T cells in ankylosing spondylitis (dated by TCRdb to about 2017). Broad study findings and their caveats: Blood from ankylosing spondylitis patients appeared to be characterized by a TCR beta motif composed of about 8 highly homologous amino acid variants.

These receptors' targets are unknown. The library was generated by 5' RACE. TCRdb shows the sequencer as Illumina HiSeq 2500. Starting from the raw public reads, TCRdb applied fastp trimming at Q25, assembled clones with MiXCR and retained in-frame beta chains. CDR3 protein sequences are deduplicated, and each keeps its most common genes and DNA. This sample lists 450,000 to 550,000 distinct CDR3 sequences; about 5.2% were detected once. The leading ten clones occupy under 4.5% of the sample. Sequencing was performed on blood, either unsorted or a sorted T cell fraction (not recorded which). The origin of the receptors is a male donor with ankylosing spondylitis.

This clonotype was recorded at least ten times. J is TRBJ2-1 and V is TRBV5-1; 9 bases align to TRBD1. The V segment lost 4 bases and the J segment 7 bases; nucleotides outside the gene matches: 12. Germline lookup yields CDR1 SGHRS and CDR2 YFSETQ. CDR3 length equals 16 residues. As DNA, the CDR3 is TGCGCCAGCAGCCTGGGCGTATGGACAGGGGAAAATGAGCAGTTCTTC. Its translation is CASSLGVWTGENEQFF.

This clonotype has at least ten counts. The V gene is TRBV9, the J gene TRBJ1-4; no clear D gene. Germline values: CDR1 SGDLS, CDR2 YYNGEE. Trimming shortened V by 3 bases and J by 4 bases, and 7 bases separated the two germline ends. The CDR3 is 13 amino acids. Here the CDR3 reads CASSAGVNEKLFF. The CDR3 bases are TGTGCCAGCAGCGCGGGAGTTAATGAAAAACTGTTTTTT.

The chain couples TRBV5-1 to TRBJ1-4; D is possibly TRBD1 (5 bases). V lost 6 bases and J lost 8, with 14 bases in between. CDR1 is SGHRS and CDR2 is YFSETQ in the germline V gene. The CDR3 contains 13 residues. CDR3 in DNA: TGCGCCAGCACTAGGGGAGGAAGCGAAAAACTGTTTTTT. Protein sequence: CASTRGGSEKLFF.

About this clonotype: A read error may explain this, as a much larger clone is one base away. The chain has TRBV5-1 and TRBJ1-1; D is unresolved. Germline values: CDR1 SGHRS, CDR2 YFSETQ. This CDR3 region has 15 residues. CDR3 amino acids: CASSLAGESYTEAYF. For the CDR3, the DNA is TGCGCCAGCAGCTTGGCCGGAGAATCCTACACTGAAGCTTACTTT.

This clonotype was observed a handful of times. In DNA form, the CDR3 reads TGTGCCAGCAGCTTGGAAATCAGGGGACTGGACGAGCAGTACTTC. Residues: CASSLEIRGLDEQYF. The rearrangement links TRBV5-5 to TRBJ2-7; TRBD1 or TRBD2 may be the D gene (6 bases each). Germline V CDR1 and CDR2: SGHKS, YYEKEE (reference sequence). The CDR3 runs 15 residues. The V and J ends lost 0 bases and 5 bases respectively, with 15 bases between them.

This clonotype has a count of ten or more. The chain links TRBV20-1 to TRBJ2-7; TRBD1 matches 7 bases. Germline lookup yields CDR1 DFQATT and CDR2 SNEGSKA (reference sequence). This CDR3 has 14 residues. V shed 2 bases, J shed 0 bases, and the junction held 4 bases outside the gene matches. CDR3 nucleotides: TGCAGTGCTAGAACCAGGGGGAGCTCCTACGAGCAGTACTTC. The encoded protein is CSARTRGSSYEQYF.

The gene calls are TRBV6-1 and TRBJ2-3; TRBD1 is a possible D gene (7 bases). The V end was cut by 5 bases, the J end by 5 bases, with 17 bases between. CDR1 and CDR2 from the germline V gene are MNHNS and SASEGT. This CDR3 has 15 amino acids. DNA of the CDR3: TGTGCCAGCAGTCCCGCGGGACAGAGGGGAGATACGCAGTATTTT. Protein product: CASSPAGQRGDTQYF.

The sample holds many counts of this clonotype. This chain uses TRBV5-1 with TRBJ2-3, with D possibly being TRBD1 (6 bases). CDR3 size: 14 residues. V dropped 0 bases and J dropped 4 bases, with 9 bases sitting between them. The V gene's germline CDR1 is SGHRS and CDR2 YFSETQ. As DNA, the CDR3 is TGCGCCAGCAGCTTGGGGGGGACATCAGATACGCAGTATTTT. Its translation: CASSLGGTSDTQYF. Supplemented by reference TRBV5-1 and TRBJ2-3, the full variable domain reads KAGVTQTPRYLIKTRGQQVTLSCSPISGHRSVSWYQQTPGQGLQFLFEYFSETQRNKGNFPGRFSGRQFSNSRSEMNVSTLELGDSALYLCASSLGGTSDTQYFGPGTRLTVL.

This clonotype came up many times. The chain links TRBV4-3 to TRBJ1-2; no reliable D call. Germline V gives CDR1 LGHNA, CDR2 YSLEER. The CDR3 sequence is 16 residues long. V lost 4 bases, J lost 0 bases, and 15 bases lay in between. The CDR3: CASSRLALGTNYGYTF. The DNA for the CDR3 is TGCGCCAGCAGCCGCCTGGCTTTGGGAACTAACTATGGCTACACCTTC.

The table lists this clonotype with many counts. V gene TRBV28 combines with J gene TRBJ2-2; the D call may be TRBD1 or TRBD2 (5 bases each). Trimming pared 8 bases from V and 6 bases from J, leaving 16 bases between. Germline assignment: CDR1 MDHEN and CDR2 SYDVKM. The CDR3 runs to 14 residues. The CDR3 DNA sequence: TGTGCCAGCCTTTCCGGGACGCCTCCCGGGGAGCTGTTTTTT. Translated, it gives CASLSGTPPGELFF.

This clonotype was seen a few times. This chain connects TRBV18 to TRBJ1-1; D not certain. The CDR3 loop spans 15 amino acids. Deletions cut 7 bases from V and 1 base from J, with 16 bases between. CDR1 and CDR2 from the germline V gene are KGHSH and LQKENI. CDR3 nucleotides: TGTGCCAGCTGGGTGGGAAGCCCGAAGAACACTGAAGCTTTCTTT. Translating gives CASWVGSPKNTEAFF.

This clonotype was observed many times. This chain connects TRBV20-1 to TRBJ2-7; perhaps TRBD2 as D (7 bases). V lost 2 bases, J lost 0 bases, and 11 bases lay in between. Germline values: CDR1 DFQATT, CDR2 SNEGSKA (reference sequence). The CDR3 runs to 14 residues. The CDR3 protein is CSARSRGGSYEQYF. The CDR3 DNA reads as TGCAGTGCTAGATCGAGGGGGGGCTCCTACGAGCAGTACTTC.

This clonotype has a handful of counts. The chain joins TRBV6-1 to TRBJ1-5, with D possibly TRBD1 on 5 matching bases. This CDR3 has 15 residues. Per the germline V gene, CDR1 is MNHNS and CDR2 is SASEGT. Trimming took off 4 bases at V and 6 bases at J, with 16 bases between the two ends. Written as DNA, the CDR3 is TGTGCCAGCAGTGTAATTCAGGGAGTCACTCAGCCCCAGCATTTT. This gives the protein CASSVIQGVTQPQHF.

This clonotype was found many times. This chain joins TRBV11-2 and TRBJ1-6; 10 nucleotides line up with TRBD1. This CDR3 is built from 16 residues. The J segment lost 8 bases and the V segment lost 5 bases, leaving 9 bases of the junction unmatched. Germline V gene lookup returns CDR1 SGHAT and CDR2 FQNNGV. The DNA for the CDR3 is TGTGCCAGCAGCCCAGAGACAGGGGGCGTATATTCACCCCTCCACTTT. Translating gives CASSPETGGVYSPLHF.

This clonotype was seen at least ten times. The chain recombines TRBV27 with TRBJ2-3, with 12 bases identical to TRBD2. V lost 5 bases to trimming and J lost 3 bases; unmatched junction nucleotides: 3. CDR1 MNHEY and CDR2 SMNVEV come from the germline V gene (reference sequence). The CDR3 extends over 15 amino acids. The CDR3 here is CASSPTSGRTDTQYF. CDR3 in DNA: TGTGCCAGCAGTCCCACTAGCGGGAGGACAGATACGCAGTATTTT.